This entry is about one TCR beta chain. The target antigen is unknown. These data originate in a study of shared clonotypes between healthy human individuals. Whole-study results and caveats: Large sequencing depth failed to make sorted-subset sequencing complete, rarefaction showed.

The repertoire was sequenced with immunoSEQ multiplex PCR; TCRdb's copy has only in-frame clones and lacks some. The table shows some 690,000 clones, with around 91% occurring only once. Trimming cost V 0 bases and J 0 bases, with 10 bases left between them. The CDR3 contains 16 residues. CDR1 is MGHRA, CDR2 YSYEKL, per germline. Nashville, Tennessee was home to all donors, who were Caucasian adults. Researchers reported that CD8 memory united CD45RO+ cells with CCR7-negative CD45RA+ TemRA cells. The specimen sequenced was memory CD8+ T cells from PBMCs. Subset reported: CD45RO+ cells pooled with CCR7-negative TemRA cells. J is TRBJ2-3 and V is TRBV4-1; D not resolved. This TCR derives from a man aged 18 to 29 in good health. Some clones in this sample may be carry-over from other donors' samples. CDR3 bases: TGCGCCAGCAGCCAAGAAGAGAATCCTAGCACAGATACGCAGTATTTT. Translated: CASSQEENPSTDTQYF.